A selection of T cell receptor beta chains follows, all from one sample in a study of CD8 T cells in ankylosing spondylitis. Each CDR3 protein is one row after TCRdb ran MiXCR on the 5' RACE reads. The data show under 200,000 distinct CDR3 sequences, 10% to 15% seen once. Sequenced sample: blood, either unsorted or a sorted T cell fraction (not recorded which). The receptors originated from a female donor with ankylosing spondylitis or in good health (not recorded which). The CDR3 runs from the conserved cysteine through the conserved F or W. The order of the fields is V gene, D gene, J gene, clone size, CDR3 protein, CDR3 DNA. The D gene is left open where the match is weak. Size is stated for part of the rows, as once, few or many counts, or as a class when the clone is expanded.

TRBV11-2	.	TRBJ2-1	many	CASKGALYNEQFF	TGTGCCAGCAAGGGAGCTCTCTACAATGAGCAGTTCTTC
TRBV27	.	TRBJ1-5	few	CASSPQANSNQPQHF	TGTGCCAGCAGTCCCCAGGCCAATAGCAATCAGCCCCAGCATTTT
TRBV12-3/TRBV12-4	TRBD1	TRBJ1-6	many	CASSRRQGGSPLHF	TGTGCCAGCAGCCGCCGACAGGGGGGTTCACCCCTCCACTTT
TRBV6-5	.	TRBJ2-1	few	CASSYEPVYNVQFF	TGTGCCAGCAGTTACGAGCCAGTCTACAATGTGCAGTTCTTC
TRBV2	TRBD2	TRBJ2-2	.	CASSVSGVNTGELFF	TGTGCCAGCAGTGTAAGCGGGGTCAACACCGGGGAGCTGTTTTTT
TRBV5-1	TRBD2	TRBJ2-1	many	CASSPKLAGPSEQFF	TGCGCCAGCAGCCCGAAATTAGCGGGGCCCAGTGAGCAGTTCTTC
TRBV25-1	.	TRBJ1-6	many	CASTRGADNSPLHF	TGTGCCAGCACCCGGGGAGCCGACAATTCACCCCTCCACTTT
TRBV7-9	.	TRBJ2-3	many	CASSNTATESQYTQYF	TGTGCCAGCAGCAATACGGCTACCGAATCCCAGTATACGCAGTATTTT
TRBV20-1	.	TRBJ2-3	many	CSATGESTDTQYF	TGCAGTGCTACAGGAGAAAGCACAGATACGCAGTATTTT
TRBV29-1	TRBD2	TRBJ2-2	few	CSVEASGRFGELFF	TGCAGCGTTGAAGCTAGCGGGAGGTTCGGGGAGCTGTTTTTT
TRBV7-2	TRBD1	TRBJ1-1	.	CASGSSGGETEAFF	TGTGCCAGCGGATCCTCAGGGGGCGAGACTGAAGCTTTCTTT
TRBV20-1	.	TRBJ2-1	many	CSARFPGWGGEQFF	TGCAGTGCTAGGTTTCCGGGGTGGGGCGGTGAGCAGTTCTTC
TRBV10-3	.	TRBJ1-1	many	CATLSGNTEAFF	TGTGCCACCCTTTCAGGGAACACTGAAGCTTTCTTT
TRBV24-1	.	TRBJ1-1	many	CATSQSVAGKNTEAFF	TGTGCCACCAGTCAATCGGTGGCAGGAAAGAACACTGAAGCTTTCTTT
TRBV7-6	TRBD2	TRBJ2-1	.	CASSLEGTSGRALEQFF	TGTGCCAGCAGCTTAGAAGGGACTAGCGGGAGGGCCCTTGAGCAGTTCTTC
TRBV5-1	.	TRBJ1-3	many	CASSLGTTGNTIYF	TGCGCCAGCAGCTTGGGGACAACCGGAAACACCATATATTTT
TRBV7-2	.	TRBJ2-1	few	CASSLARDVNEQFF	TGTGCCAGCAGCTTAGCCAGGGATGTGAATGAGCAGTTCTTC
TRBV7-9	TRBD1	TRBJ2-3	few	CASSSRTGGSTQYF	TGTGCCAGCAGCTCACGAACAGGGGGCAGTACGCAGTATTTT
TRBV18	TRBD1	TRBJ2-7	many	CASSGAGGDEQYF	TGTGCCAGCTCAGGAGCAGGGGGCGACGAGCAGTACTTC
TRBV12-3/TRBV12-4	.	TRBJ1-5	many	CASSPGGGSNQPQHF	TGTGCCAGCAGTCCCGGTGGCGGTAGCAATCAGCCCCAGCATTTT
TRBV7-2	TRBD2	TRBJ2-2	many	CASSLAAGVPGELFF	TGTGCCAGCAGCTTAGCTGCGGGAGTACCCGGGGAGCTGTTTTTT
TRBV11-2	.	TRBJ2-2	many	CASTDSVNTGELFF	TGTGCCAGCACGGACAGCGTGAACACCGGGGAGCTGTTTTTT
TRBV27	.	TRBJ2-2	few	CASSRLRGSGELFF	TGTGCCAGCAGCCGACTCCGGGGGTCCGGGGAGCTGTTTTTT
TRBV6-1	TRBD2	TRBJ2-1	.	CASRKREYRNEQFF	TGTGCCAGCAGGAAGCGGGAGTATCGGAATGAGCAGTTCTTC
TRBV5-5	.	TRBJ2-2	few	CASSLVFSAGRAGELFF	TGTGCCAGCAGCTTGGTTTTTTCTGCGGGAAGAGCCGGGGAGCTGTTTTTT
TRBV12-3/TRBV12-4	TRBD2	TRBJ2-5	.	CASSWGGRETQYF	TGTGCCAGCAGTTGGGGCGGGAGGGAGACCCAGTACTTC
TRBV14	.	TRBJ1-4	.	CASSRATNEKLLF	TGTGCCAGCTCCCGGGCAACTAATGAAAAACTGTTATTT
TRBV12-3/TRBV12-4	TRBD2	TRBJ2-1	many	CASSWTSGNNEQFF	TGTGCCAGCAGTTGGACTAGCGGCAACAATGAGCAGTTCTTC
TRBV12-3/TRBV12-4	.	TRBJ2-1	.	CASSLTQYNEQFF	TGTGCCAGCAGTTTAACCCAGTACAATGAGCAGTTCTTC
TRBV5-1	.	TRBJ1-3	many	CASSLGIQSSGNTIYF	TGCGCCAGCAGTTTGGGGATCCAGAGCTCTGGAAACACCATATATTTT
TRBV5-1	.	TRBJ1-1	many	CASSPELARNTEAFF	TGCGCCAGCAGCCCGGAACTTGCCCGGAACACTGAAGCTTTCTTT